What follows describes a single T cell receptor beta chain. The entry originates in a study of control samples from healthy donors and cancer patients. Measured with immunoSEQ multiplex PCR; TCRdb has only the in-frame clones, and not every one. Of roughly 80,000 clones in the sample, about 88% were seen once. The CDR3 spans 18 residues. Germline-derived CDR1 and CDR2 are SGDLS and YYNGEE. Losses at the gene ends were 3 bases for V and 6 bases for J; bases not matched to a gene: 18. What was sequenced was blood. The V call is TRBV9, the J call TRBJ2-3; TRBD2 matches at 8 bases. The source of this sequence is a woman between 45 and 65 years old in good health. The CDR3 bases are TGTGCCAGCAGCGCACTGGGGACGGGGGGGCGCTCTGACGATACGCAGTATTTT. This gives the protein CASSALGTGGRSDDTQYF.